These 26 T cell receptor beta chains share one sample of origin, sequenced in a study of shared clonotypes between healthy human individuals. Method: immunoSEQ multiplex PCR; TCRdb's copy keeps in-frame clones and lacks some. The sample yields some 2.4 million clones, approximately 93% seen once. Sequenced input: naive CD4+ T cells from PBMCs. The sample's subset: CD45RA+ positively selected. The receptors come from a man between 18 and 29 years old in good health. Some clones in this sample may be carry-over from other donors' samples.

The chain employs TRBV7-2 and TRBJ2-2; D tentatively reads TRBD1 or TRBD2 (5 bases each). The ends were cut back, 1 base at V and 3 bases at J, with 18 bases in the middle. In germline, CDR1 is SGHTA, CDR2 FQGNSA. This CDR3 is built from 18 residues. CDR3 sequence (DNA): TGTGCCAGCAGCTTAGTTATGGGGCGTACCGGGGACACCGGGGAGCTGTTTTTT. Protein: CASSLVMGRTGDTGELFF.

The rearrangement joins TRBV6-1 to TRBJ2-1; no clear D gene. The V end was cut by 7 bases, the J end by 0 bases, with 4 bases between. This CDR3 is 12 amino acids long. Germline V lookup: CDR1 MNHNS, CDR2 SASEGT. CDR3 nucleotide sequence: TGTGCCAGCACACGCTCCTACAATGAGCAGTTCTTC. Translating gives CASTRSYNEQFF.

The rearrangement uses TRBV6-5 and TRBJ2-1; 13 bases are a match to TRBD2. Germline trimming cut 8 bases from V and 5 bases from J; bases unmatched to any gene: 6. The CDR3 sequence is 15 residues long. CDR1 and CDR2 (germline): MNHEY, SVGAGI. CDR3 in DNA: TGTGCCAGCGGGAAGGGACTAGCGGGGAACAATGAGCAGTTCTTC. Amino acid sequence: CASGKGLAGNNEQFF.

CDR3 bases: TGTGCCTGGGACAGGGGGTATGGAAACACCATATATTTT. Translation gives CAWDRGYGNTIYF. This sequence joins TRBV30 and TRBJ1-3, with 9 bases fitting TRBD1. The germline CDR1 and CDR2 sequences are GTSNPN and SVGIG (reference sequence). With 5 bases clipped from V and 3 bases from J, the junction kept 2 bases outside the gene matches. This CDR3 region has 13 residues.

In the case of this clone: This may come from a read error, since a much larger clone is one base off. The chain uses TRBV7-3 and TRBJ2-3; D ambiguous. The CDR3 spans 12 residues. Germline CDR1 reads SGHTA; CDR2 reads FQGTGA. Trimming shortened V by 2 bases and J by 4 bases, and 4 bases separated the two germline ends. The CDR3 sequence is CASSLGADTQYF. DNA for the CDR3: TGTGCCAGCAGCTTAGGGGCAGATACGCAGTATTTT. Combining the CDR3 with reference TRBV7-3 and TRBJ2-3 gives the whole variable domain GAGVSQTPSNKVTEKGKYVELRCDPISGHTALYWYRQSLGQGPEFLIYFQGTGAADDSGLPNDRFFAVRPEGSVSTLKIQRTERGDSAVYLCASSLGADTQYFGPGTRLTVL.

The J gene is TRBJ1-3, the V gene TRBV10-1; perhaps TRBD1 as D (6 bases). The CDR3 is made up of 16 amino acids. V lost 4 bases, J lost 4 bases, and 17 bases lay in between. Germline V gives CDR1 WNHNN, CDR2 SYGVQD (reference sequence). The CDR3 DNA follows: TGCGCCAGCAGTGCTGGGGGCGCGTCGACAGGAAACACCATATATTTT. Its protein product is CASSAGGASTGNTIYF.

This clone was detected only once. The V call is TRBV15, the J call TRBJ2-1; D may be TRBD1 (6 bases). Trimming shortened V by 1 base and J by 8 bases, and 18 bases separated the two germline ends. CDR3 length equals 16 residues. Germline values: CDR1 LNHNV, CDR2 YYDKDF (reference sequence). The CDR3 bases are TGTGCCACCAGCAGAGGGGGGCAGGGACGCTTTCATGAGCAGTTCTTC. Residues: CATSRGGQGRFHEQFF.

CDR3 loop: CASRRQVDGNQPQHF. DNA of the CDR3: TGTGCCAGCAGACGACAGGTAGATGGCAATCAGCCCCAGCATTTT. The chain employs TRBV6-5 and TRBJ1-5; D is possibly TRBD1 (6 bases). V lost 6 bases to trimming and J lost 2 bases, with 14 bases between them. The CDR3 has 15 residues. Germline V gives CDR1 MNHEY, CDR2 SVGAGI.

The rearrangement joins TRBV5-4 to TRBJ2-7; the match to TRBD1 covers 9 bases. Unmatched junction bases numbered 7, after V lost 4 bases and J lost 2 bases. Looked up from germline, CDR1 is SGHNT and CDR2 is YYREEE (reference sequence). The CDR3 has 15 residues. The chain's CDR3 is CASSARDRAPYEQYF. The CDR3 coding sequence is TGTGCCAGCAGCGCCCGGGACAGGGCCCCCTACGAGCAGTACTTC.

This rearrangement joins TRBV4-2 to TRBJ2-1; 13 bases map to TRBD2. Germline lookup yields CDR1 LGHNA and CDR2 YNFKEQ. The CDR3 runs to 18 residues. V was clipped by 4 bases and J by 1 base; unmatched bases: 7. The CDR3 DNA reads TGTGCCAGCAGCCTGCCGGGACTAGCGGGAAGTTCCTACAATGAGCAGTTCTTC. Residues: CASSLPGLAGSSYNEQFF.

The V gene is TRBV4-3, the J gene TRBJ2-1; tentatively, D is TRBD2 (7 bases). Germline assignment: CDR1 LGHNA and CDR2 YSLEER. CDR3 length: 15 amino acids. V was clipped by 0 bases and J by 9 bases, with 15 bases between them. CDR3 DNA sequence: TGCGCCAGCAGCCAAGAGTACGGGGGGCGGTTTGAGCAGTTCTTC. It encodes CASSQEYGGRFEQFF.

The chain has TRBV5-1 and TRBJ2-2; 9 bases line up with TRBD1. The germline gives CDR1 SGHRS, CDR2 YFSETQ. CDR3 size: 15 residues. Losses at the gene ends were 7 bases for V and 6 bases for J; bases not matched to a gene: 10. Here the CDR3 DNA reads TGCGCCAGCGCCCCCGGGACAGGGTTTTCCGGGGAGCTGTTTTTT. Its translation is CASAPGTGFSGELFF.

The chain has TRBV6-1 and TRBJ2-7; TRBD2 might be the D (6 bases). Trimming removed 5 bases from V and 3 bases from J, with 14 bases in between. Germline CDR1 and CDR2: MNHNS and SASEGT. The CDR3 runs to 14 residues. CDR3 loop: CASSTGRSVYEQYF. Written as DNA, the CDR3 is TGTGCCAGCAGTACGGGGAGGTCCGTCTACGAGCAGTACTTC.

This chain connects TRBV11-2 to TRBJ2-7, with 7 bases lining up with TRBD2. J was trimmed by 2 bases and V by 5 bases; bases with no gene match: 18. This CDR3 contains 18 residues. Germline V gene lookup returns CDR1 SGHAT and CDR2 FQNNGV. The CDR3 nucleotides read TGTGCCAGCAGCCGCCGGAGGGCTAGCGGCTTTCTGCCCTACGAGCAGTACTTC. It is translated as CASSRRRASGFLPYEQYF.

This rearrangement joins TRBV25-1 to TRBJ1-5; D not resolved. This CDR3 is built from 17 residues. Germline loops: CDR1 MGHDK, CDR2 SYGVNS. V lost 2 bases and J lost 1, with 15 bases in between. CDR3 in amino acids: CASSEVLDGRSNQPQHF. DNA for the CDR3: TGTGCCAGCAGTGAAGTTTTAGACGGCAGGAGCAATCAGCCCCAGCATTTT. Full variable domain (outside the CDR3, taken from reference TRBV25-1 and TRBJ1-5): EADIYQTPRYLVIGTGKKITLECSQTMGHDKMYWYQQDPGMELHLIHYSYGVNSTEKGDLSSESTVSRIRTEHFPLTLESARPSHTSQYLCASSEVLDGRSNQPQHFGDGTRLSIL.

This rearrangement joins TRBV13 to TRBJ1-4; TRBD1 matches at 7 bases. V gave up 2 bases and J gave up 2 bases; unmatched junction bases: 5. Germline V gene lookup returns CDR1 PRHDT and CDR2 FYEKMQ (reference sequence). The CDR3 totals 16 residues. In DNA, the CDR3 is TGTGCCAGCAGCTTATCCGGGGGACAGACTAATGAAAAACTGTTTTTT. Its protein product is CASSLSGGQTNEKLFF.

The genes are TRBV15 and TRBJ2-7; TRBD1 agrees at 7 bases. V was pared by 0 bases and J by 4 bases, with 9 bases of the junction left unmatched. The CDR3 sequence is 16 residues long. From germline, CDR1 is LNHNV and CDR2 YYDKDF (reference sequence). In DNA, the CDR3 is TGTGCCACCAGCAGAGATTTAGTACAGGGGCGTTACGAGCAGTACTTC. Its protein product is CATSRDLVQGRYEQYF.

The CDR3 DNA sequence: TGTGCCACCAGCACAAGAACCGGGACAGGGGCTGGAAACACCATATATTTT. Translating gives CATSTRTGTGAGNTIYF. The rearrangement links TRBV15 to TRBJ1-3; TRBD1 agrees at 10 bases. The CDR3 totals 17 residues. From germline, CDR1 is LNHNV and CDR2 YYDKDF (reference sequence). V was pared by 4 bases and J by 2 bases, with 8 bases of the junction left unmatched.

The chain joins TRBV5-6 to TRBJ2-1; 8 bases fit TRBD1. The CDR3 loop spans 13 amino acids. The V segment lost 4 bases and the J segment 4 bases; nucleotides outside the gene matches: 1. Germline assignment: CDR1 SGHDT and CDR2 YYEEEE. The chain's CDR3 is CASSRDRYNEQFF. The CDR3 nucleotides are TGTGCCAGCAGCAGGGACAGGTACAATGAGCAGTTCTTC. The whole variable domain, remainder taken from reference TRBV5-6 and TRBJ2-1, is DAGVTQSPTHLIKTRGQQVTLRCSPKSGHDTVSWYQQALGQGPQFIFQYYEEEERQRGNFPDRFSGHQFPNYSSELNVNALLLGDSALYLCASSRDRYNEQFFGPGTRLTVL.

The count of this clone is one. CDR3 nucleotide sequence: TGTGCCAGCAGCTTAGATCTCCTTGGGGCCAACGTCCTGACTTTC. Translated, it gives CASSLDLLGANVLTF. The gene calls are TRBV11-2 and TRBJ2-6; D remains unclear. This CDR3 region has 15 residues. The V and J ends lost 0 bases and 3 bases respectively, with 6 bases between them. The germline V gene encodes CDR1 SGHAT and CDR2 FQNNGV. Full variable domain (outside the CDR3, taken from reference TRBV11-2 and TRBJ2-6): EAGVAQSPRYKIIEKRQSVAFWCNPISGHATLYWYQQILGQGPKLLIQFQNNGVVDDSQLPKDRFSAERLKGVDSTLKIQPAKLEDSAVYLCASSLDLLGANVLTFGAGSRLTVL.

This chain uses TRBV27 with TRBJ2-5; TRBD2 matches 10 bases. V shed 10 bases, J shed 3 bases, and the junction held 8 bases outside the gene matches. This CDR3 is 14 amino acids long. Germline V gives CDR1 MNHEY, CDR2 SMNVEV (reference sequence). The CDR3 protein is CATSRLAGEETQYF. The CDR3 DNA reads TGTGCCACCTCTCGCCTAGCGGGAGAAGAGACCCAGTACTTC.

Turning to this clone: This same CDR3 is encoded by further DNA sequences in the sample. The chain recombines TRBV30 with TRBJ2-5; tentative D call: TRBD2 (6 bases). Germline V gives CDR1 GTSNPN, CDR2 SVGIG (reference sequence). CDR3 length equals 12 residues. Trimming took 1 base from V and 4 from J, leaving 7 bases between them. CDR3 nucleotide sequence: TGTGCCTGGAGTGCCGGGGGAGAGACCCAGTACTTC. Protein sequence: CAWSAGGETQYF. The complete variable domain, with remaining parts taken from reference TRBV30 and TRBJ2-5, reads SQTIHQWPATLVQPVGSPLSLECTVEGTSNPNLYWYRQAAGRGLQLLFYSVGIGQISSEVPQNLSASRPQDRQFILSSKKLLLSDSGFYLCAWSAGGETQYFGPGTRLLVL.

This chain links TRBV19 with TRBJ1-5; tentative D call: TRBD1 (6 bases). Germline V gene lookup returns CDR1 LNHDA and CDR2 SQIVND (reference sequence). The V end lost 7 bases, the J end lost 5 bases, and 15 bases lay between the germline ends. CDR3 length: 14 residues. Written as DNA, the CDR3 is TGTGCCAGTATCGCACGGGGGCGGGATCAGCCCCAGCATTTT. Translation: CASIARGRDQPQHF.

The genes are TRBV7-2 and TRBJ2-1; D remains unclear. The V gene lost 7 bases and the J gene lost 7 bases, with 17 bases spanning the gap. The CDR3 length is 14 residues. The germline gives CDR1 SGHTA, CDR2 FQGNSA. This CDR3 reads CASTGARFGNEQFF. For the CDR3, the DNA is TGTGCCAGCACCGGTGCCAGGTTTGGGAATGAGCAGTTCTTC. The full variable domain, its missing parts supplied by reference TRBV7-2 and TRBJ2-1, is GAGVSQSPSNKVTEKGKDVELRCDPISGHTALYWYRQSLGQGLEFLIYFQGNSAPDKSGLPSDRFSAERTGGSVSTLTIQRTQQEDSAVYLCASTGARFGNEQFFGPGTRLTVL.

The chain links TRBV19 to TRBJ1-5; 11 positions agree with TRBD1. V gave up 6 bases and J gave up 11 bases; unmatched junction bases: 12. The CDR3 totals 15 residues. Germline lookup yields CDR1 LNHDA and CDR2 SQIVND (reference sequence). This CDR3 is CASRPKEPGQGAQHF. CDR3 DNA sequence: TGTGCCAGTAGGCCGAAAGAACCGGGACAGGGGGCCCAGCATTTT.

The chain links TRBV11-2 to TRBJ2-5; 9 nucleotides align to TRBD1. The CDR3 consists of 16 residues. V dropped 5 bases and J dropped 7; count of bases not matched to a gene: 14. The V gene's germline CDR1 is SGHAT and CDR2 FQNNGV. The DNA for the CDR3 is TGTGCCAGCAGCCGTAACCGGGACAGGGCCTCGGGGACCCAGTACTTC. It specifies CASSRNRDRASGTQYF.